This T cell receptor (beta chain) derives from a study of blood T cells in healthy people across ages. A second PCR of roughly 7 to 11 cycles used a sample-barcoded 5' primer and a J-beta primer mix. TCRdb analysed the 5' RACE reads with MiXCR anew, one entry per CDR3 protein. The table shows some 1.5 million distinct CDR3 sequences, with approximately 43% occurring only once. This CDR3 spans 12 amino acids. Trimming cost V 7 bases and J 13 bases, with 20 bases left between them. Germline CDR1 reads SQVTM; CDR2 reads ANQGSEA. The sequenced sample consisted of blood. The chain uses TRBV29-1 and TRBJ2-1, with D perhaps matching TRBD2 (5 bases). The origin of this receptor is a woman aged 18-29 years in good health. CDR3 in amino acids: CSASRTQETQFF. The CDR3 bases are TGCAGCGCCTCCCGGACTCAGGAGACCCAGTTCTTC.